The clone carrying this T cell receptor (beta chain) has more than one count but fewer than ten. This sample stems from a study of T cells in Graves' hyperthyroidism and ophthalmopathy. RNA transcripts were the template for amplifying TCR beta CDR3 regions. Initially, a first-round RT-PCR of the TCR CDR3 employed the HTBI primer set. Via MiXCR, TCRdb re-called the multiplex PCR reads, giving one row per CDR3 protein. The table has a few hundred thousand distinct CDR3 sequences, around 14% seen once; the top ten hold roughly 33%. Germline CDR1 SGHRS, CDR2 YFSETQ. The CDR3 consists of 15 residues. The V gene lost 3 bases and the J gene lost 5 bases, with 17 bases spanning the gap.

The sequence came from a woman under 40 with Graves' hyperthyroidism. The sequenced material came from blood. The chain carries TRBV5-1 and TRBJ1-1; TRBD1 might be the D (6 bases). In nucleotides, the CDR3 is TGCGCCAGCAGCTCACACAGGGACCCGGAGACTGAAGCTTTCTTT. Translated, it gives CASSSHRDPETEAFF.